The 27 T cell receptor beta chains presented below share a single source sample, sequenced in a study of a mutant IDH1 vaccine in newly diagnosed glioma. Time point: week 11, during vaccination. In every dose of vaccine, 300 ug of mutant IDH1 20-mer peptide was given alongside topical imiquimod. The protocol was immunoSEQ multiplex PCR, while the TCRdb copy is restricted to in-frame clones and leaves out a portion. This table has some 40,000 clones, roughly 80% appearing once. Their cognate antigens are unknown. The source was peripheral blood mononuclear cells (PBMCs), collected from a glioma patient whose treatment included an IDH1 peptide vaccine. The receptors were sampled from a young woman with glioma. Some clones in this sample may be carry-over from other donors' samples.

This clone was seen just once. The chain uses TRBV9 and TRBJ1-4, with TRBD1 identical over 8 bases. Germline V CDR1 and CDR2: SGDLS, YYNGEE. V lost 3 bases and J lost 10; bases outside the gene matches: 2. This CDR3 is built from 12 residues. The CDR3 bases are TGTGCCAGCAGCGGGACAGGGCGAAAACTGTTTTTT. Its protein is CASSGTGRKLFF.

The genes are TRBV18 and TRBJ1-5; D is perhaps TRBD1 (6 bases). Germline CDR1 reads KGHSH; CDR2 reads LQKENI. This CDR3 spans 13 amino acids. V lost 4 bases, J lost 8 bases, and 12 bases lay in between. As DNA, the CDR3 is TGTGCCAGCTCACGTGAGTCAGGGGAGCCCCAGCATTTT. It translates to CASSRESGEPQHF.

This chain connects TRBV6-1 to TRBJ2-2; either TRBD1 or TRBD2 may supply D (7 bases each). The CDR3 sequence is 13 residues long. Per germline, CDR1 MNHNS and CDR2 SASEGT. With 7 bases removed from V and 6 bases from J, the gap between germline ends came to 12 bases. CDR3 bases: TGTGCCAGCACAGCAGGGGGGGCCGGGGAGCTGTTTTTT. This gives the protein CASTAGGAGELFF.

The rearrangement links TRBV7-9 to TRBJ1-3, with 7 bases fitting TRBD1. The J segment lost 0 bases and the V segment lost 1 base, leaving 0 bases of the junction unmatched. Germline V lookup: CDR1 SEHNR, CDR2 FQNEAQ (reference sequence). The CDR3 totals 15 residues. The CDR3 coding sequence is TGTGCCAGCAGCTTAGGGGACAGCTCTGGAAACACCATATATTTT. This sequence encodes CASSLGDSSGNTIYF.

This chain uses TRBV6-1 with TRBJ1-3; D remains unclear. The CDR3 runs 14 residues. CDR1 MNHNS and CDR2 SASEGT come from the germline V gene. With 1 base removed from V and 3 bases from J, the gap between germline ends came to 7 bases. CDR3 in amino acids: CASSEVLGGNTIYF. The CDR3 DNA is TGTGCCAGCAGTGAAGTATTAGGTGGAAACACCATATATTTT.

The chain has TRBV27 and TRBJ1-5; unclear D gene. This CDR3 contains 16 residues. Per the germline V gene, CDR1 is MNHEY and CDR2 is SMNVEV (reference sequence). The germline V and J ends were trimmed by 4 bases and 0 bases, with 13 bases remaining between them. The CDR3 nucleotides read TGTGCCAGCAGTTCCACACCGGGGAATAGCAATCAGCCCCAGCATTTT. Its translation is CASSSTPGNSNQPQHF.

This chain uses TRBV30 with TRBJ1-2; no reliable D call. The V gene's germline CDR1 is GTSNPN and CDR2 SVGIG (reference sequence). The CDR3 extends over 11 amino acids. Trimming left V 0 bases short and J 8 bases short, with 7 bases between. CDR3 amino acids: CAWSVDEGYTF. CDR3 in DNA: TGTGCCTGGAGTGTCGATGAGGGCTACACCTTC.

Note on this clone: Compared with germline, one end of the junction differs, possibly owing to a read error. The chain uses TRBV6-5 and TRBJ2-5; D remains ambiguous. Germline values: CDR1 MNHEY, CDR2 SVGAGI. This CDR3 is built from 13 residues. CDR3 loop: CASRAGDKETQYF. DNA for the CDR3: TGCGCGAGCCGGGCAGGAGACAAAGAGACCCAGTACTTC.

This clone was seen just once. One junction end disagrees with the germline gene, perhaps due to a read error. The chain carries TRBV30 and TRBJ2-5; no clear D. The CDR3 spans 13 residues. Per germline, CDR1 GTSNPN and CDR2 SVGIG (reference sequence). The CDR3 nucleotides read TGTGCCTGGAGTGTTGGGCGCCAAGGGACCCAGTACTTC. Its translation is CAWSVGRQGTQYF.

V usage is TRBV9 and J usage is TRBJ2-1; the match to TRBD1 covers 9 bases. Germline V lookup: CDR1 SGDLS, CDR2 YYNGEE. The CDR3 spans 17 residues. The trim removed 0 bases at V and 5 bases at J, leaving 9 bases unmatched. This chain's CDR3 is CASSVAPWGQGHNEQFF. CDR3 in DNA: TGTGCCAGCAGCGTAGCCCCGTGGGGACAGGGCCACAATGAGCAGTTCTTC.

The CDR3 is CASSLETSGRSEQFF. The CDR3 DNA reads TGTGCCAGCAGCTTAGAGACTAGCGGGAGGAGTGAGCAGTTCTTC. This rearrangement joins TRBV7-2 to TRBJ2-1; 13 nucleotides agree with TRBD2. V gave up 1 base and J gave up 9 bases; unmatched junction bases: 3. Per germline, CDR1 SGHTA and CDR2 FQGNSA. This CDR3 is built from 15 residues.

The J gene is TRBJ2-3, the V gene TRBV5-1; 13 bases align to TRBD2. Trimming at V came to 4 bases and at J to 3 bases, leaving 2 bases not matched to a gene. CDR3 length: 15 residues. The germline gives CDR1 SGHRS, CDR2 YFSETQ. Written as DNA, the CDR3 is TGCGCCAGCAGCCTGACTAGCGGGAGGACAGATACGCAGTATTTT. Amino acid sequence: CASSLTSGRTDTQYF. The variable domain in full, with the rest retrieved from reference TRBV5-1 and TRBJ2-3, is KAGVTQTPRYLIKTRGQQVTLSCSPISGHRSVSWYQQTPGQGLQFLFEYFSETQRNKGNFPGRFSGRQFSNSRSEMNVSTLELGDSALYLCASSLTSGRTDTQYFGPGTRLTVL.

The gene calls are TRBV6-1 and TRBJ2-7, with D perhaps being TRBD1 or TRBD2 (5 bases each). The germline V gene encodes CDR1 MNHNS and CDR2 SASEGT. The CDR3 totals 11 residues. Trimming removed 0 bases from V and 12 bases from J, with 9 bases in between. The chain's CDR3 is CASSEAPGRYF. The CDR3 DNA is TGTGCCAGCAGTGAAGCTCCGGGGCGGTACTTC.

The chain carries TRBV7-4 and TRBJ1-1; possibly TRBD1 for D (6 bases). The V and J ends lost 11 bases and 1 base respectively, with 17 bases between them. CDR1 and CDR2 from the germline V gene are SGHVT and SQSDAQ. CDR3 size: 14 residues. The DNA for the CDR3 is TGTGCCGGCCGGCGAGGGGGGTGGAACACTGAAGCTTTCTTT. This encodes CAGRRGGWNTEAFF.

The V call is TRBV5-3, the J call TRBJ1-2, with TRBD1 matching 9 bases. Being an ORF, TRBV5-3 has a function that is uncertain. This CDR3 region has 16 residues. J was trimmed by 7 bases and V by 3 bases; bases with no gene match: 13. CDR3 bases: TGTGCCAGAAGCTGTCGGTGGTCGGGACAGGGTTGTGGCTACACCTTC. Translation gives CARSCRWSGQGCGYTF.

V is TRBV11-2 and J is TRBJ2-2; D gene unclear. The CDR3 runs to 12 residues. From germline, CDR1 is SGHAT and CDR2 FQNNGV. The V and J ends lost 3 bases and 7 bases respectively, with 6 bases between them. The CDR3: CASSLYGGELFF. The CDR3 DNA sequence: TGTGCCAGCAGCTTGTATGGCGGGGAGCTGTTTTTT. The complete variable domain, with remaining parts taken from reference TRBV11-2 and TRBJ2-2, reads EAGVAQSPRYKIIEKRQSVAFWCNPISGHATLYWYQQILGQGPKLLIQFQNNGVVDDSQLPKDRFSAERLKGVDSTLKIQPAKLEDSAVYLCASSLYGGELFFGEGSRLTVL.

The chain has TRBV29-1 and TRBJ2-3; D is uncertain. V was trimmed by 1 base and J by 2 bases, leaving 7 bases between them. The CDR3 covers 13 residues. Germline CDR1 reads SQVTM; CDR2 reads ANQGSEA. CDR3 nucleotides: TGCAGCGTTGAAGGCTTTTCCACAGATACGCAGTATTTT. This sequence encodes CSVEGFSTDTQYF.

The chain couples TRBV6-1 to TRBJ1-1; maybe TRBD1 (5 bases). The V gene lost 0 bases and the J gene lost 0 bases, with 8 bases spanning the gap. The CDR3 is made up of 15 amino acids. Per the germline V gene, CDR1 is MNHNS and CDR2 is SASEGT. CDR3 residues: CASSEAGELNTEAFF. The CDR3 DNA reads TGTGCCAGCAGTGAAGCAGGGGAGTTGAACACTGAAGCTTTCTTT.

This clone occurred once. The V gene is TRBV19, the J gene TRBJ1-2; no firm D call. The CDR3 is 16 amino acids. Trimming pared 3 bases from V and 2 bases from J, leaving 16 bases between. Germline CDR1 and CDR2: LNHDA and SQIVND (reference sequence). CDR3 loop: CASSITVAGRNYGYTF. The CDR3 nucleotides read TGTGCCAGTAGTATCACGGTGGCCGGCAGAAACTATGGCTACACCTTC.

This clone was found a few times. The V call is TRBV7-9, the J call TRBJ1-1, with TRBD1 matching 7 bases. V dropped 1 base and J dropped 1; count of bases not matched to a gene: 3. The CDR3 is made up of 15 amino acids. Germline assignment: CDR1 SEHNR and CDR2 FQNEAQ (reference sequence). CDR3 region: CASSLVAGGNTEAFF. In DNA, the CDR3 is TGTGCCAGCAGCTTAGTTGCAGGGGGGAACACTGAAGCTTTCTTT.

This chain joins TRBV15 and TRBJ2-1, with D unclear. Trimming pared 0 bases from V and 7 bases from J, leaving 4 bases between. The germline V gene encodes CDR1 LNHNV and CDR2 YYDKDF (reference sequence). The CDR3 loop spans 12 amino acids. DNA of the CDR3: TGTGCCACCAGCAGAGACGGGAATGAGCAGTTCTTC. It specifies CATSRDGNEQFF.

This sequence joins TRBV7-3 and TRBJ2-2; 9 bases line up with TRBD2. The V segment lost 0 bases and the J segment 5 bases; nucleotides outside the gene matches: 4. Germline V lookup: CDR1 SGHTA, CDR2 FQGTGA. This CDR3 is 16 amino acids long. The CDR3 nucleotides read TGTGCCAGCAGCTTAACGCCTAGCGGGGTGACCGGGGAGCTGTTTTTT. Amino acids: CASSLTPSGVTGELFF. Full variable domain (missing parts from reference TRBV7-3 and TRBJ2-2): GAGVSQTPSNKVTEKGKYVELRCDPISGHTALYWYRQSLGQGPEFLIYFQGTGAADDSGLPNDRFFAVRPEGSVSTLKIQRTERGDSAVYLCASSLTPSGVTGELFFGEGSRLTVL.

This clone qualifies as medium-sized. This chain uses TRBV7-2 with TRBJ1-5; 9 positions agree with TRBD1. This CDR3 region has 16 residues. The V segment lost 5 bases and the J segment 0 bases; nucleotides outside the gene matches: 5. Germline V gene sequence: CDR1 SGHTA, CDR2 FQGNSA. CDR3 DNA sequence: TGTGCCAGCAGCACCGGGACAGGGTATAGCAATCAGCCCCAGCATTTT. This sequence encodes CASSTGTGYSNQPQHF.

This clone was detected once. The chain recombines TRBV2 with TRBJ2-3, with D unclear. Per the germline V gene, CDR1 is SNHLY and CDR2 is FYNNEI. V was clipped by 5 bases and J by 2 bases, with 5 bases between them. CDR3 length equals 12 residues. In DNA, the CDR3 is TGTGCCAGCAGTTTCCACACAGATACGCAGTATTTT. Protein sequence: CASSFHTDTQYF.

The rearrangement uses TRBV6-1 and TRBJ1-2; 8 nucleotides line up with TRBD1. CDR1 and CDR2 (germline): MNHNS, SASEGT. The CDR3 length is 14 residues. V gave up 7 bases and J gave up 5 bases; unmatched junction bases: 9. The CDR3 bases are TGTGCCAGCATCGCGGTGGGACAGGCATATGGCTACACCTTC. This translates into CASIAVGQAYGYTF.

The chain links TRBV14 to TRBJ1-5; weak D call: TRBD1 (6 bases). Germline V gene lookup returns CDR1 SGHDN and CDR2 FVKESK. The CDR3 has 16 amino acids. Trimming pared 1 base from V and 4 bases from J, leaving 14 bases between. In nucleotides, the CDR3 is TGTGCCAGCAGCCAAGGAGGAACAGGGTGGAATCAGCCCCAGCATTTT. Translated: CASSQGGTGWNQPQHF.

The chain couples TRBV18 to TRBJ1-1; D perhaps matches TRBD1 (5 bases). Germline CDR1 KGHSH, CDR2 LQKENI. Trimming took off 4 bases at V and 1 base at J, with 7 bases between the two ends. CDR3 length: 13 amino acids. Here the CDR3 reads CASSLTGNTEAFF. The CDR3 DNA is TGTGCCAGCTCACTTACAGGGAACACTGAAGCTTTCTTT.